This T cell receptor (beta chain) was retrieved from a study of Ad26.COV2.S vaccination and SARS-CoV-2 variants. Described treatment: about 20 received Ad26.COV2.S at low or high dose, single or two shots; roughly 5 received placebo; per-sample allocation not given. After the first vaccine or placebo injection, samples were drawn on day 63. Produced via immunoSEQ multiplex PCR; TCRdb's table is partial and in-frame only. In the table there are about 350,000 clones, approximately 86% of which are singletons. This CDR3 contains 16 residues. Deletions cut 0 bases from V and 1 base from J, with 13 bases between. Germline CDR1 and CDR2: MGHRA and YSYEKL.

The specimen was peripheral blood, collected in a trial of Ad26.COV2.S vaccine versus placebo. The origin of this receptor is a person between 18 and 65 years old who received the Ad26.COV2.S COVID-19 vaccine or a placebo. The J gene is TRBJ2-7, the V gene TRBV4-1, with D maybe TRBD1 (7 bases). CDR3 in amino acids: CASSQEDSGGSYEQYF. CDR3 nucleotides: TGCGCCAGCAGCCAAGAGGATTCAGGGGGGTCCTACGAGCAGTACTTC.